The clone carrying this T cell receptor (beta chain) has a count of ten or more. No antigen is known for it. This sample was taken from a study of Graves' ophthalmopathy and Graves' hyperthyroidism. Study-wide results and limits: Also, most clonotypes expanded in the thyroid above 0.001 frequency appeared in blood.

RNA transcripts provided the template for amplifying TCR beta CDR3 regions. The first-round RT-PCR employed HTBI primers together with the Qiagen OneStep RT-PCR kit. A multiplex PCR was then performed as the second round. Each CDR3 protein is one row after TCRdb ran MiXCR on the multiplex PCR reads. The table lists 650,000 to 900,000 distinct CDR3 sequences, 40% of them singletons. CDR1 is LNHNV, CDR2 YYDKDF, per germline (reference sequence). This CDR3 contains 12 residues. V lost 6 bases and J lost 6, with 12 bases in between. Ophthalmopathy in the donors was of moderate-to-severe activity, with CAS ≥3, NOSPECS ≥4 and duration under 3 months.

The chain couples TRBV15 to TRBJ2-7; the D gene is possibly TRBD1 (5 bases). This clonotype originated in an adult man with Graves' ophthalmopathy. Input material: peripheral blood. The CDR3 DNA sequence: TGTGCCACCAGGACAGTTTTTGGCGAGCAGTACTTC. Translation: CATRTVFGEQYF.